This TCR beta chain was recorded in a study of blood T cell repertoires in COVID-19. Germline V gene lookup returns CDR1 MNHEY and CDR2 SVGAGI. V lost 7 bases and J lost 1, with 16 bases in between. The length of the CDR3 is 15 residues. Using immunoSEQ multiplex PCR, the repertoire was profiled, and TCRdb retains in-frame clones only, with some absent. The table includes about 400,000 clones, around 87% detected once. The chain uses TRBV6-5 and TRBJ1-1; D ambiguous. The TCR originated in a human donor in a cohort sampled during active COVID-19. Sample: peripheral blood. The CDR3 DNA reads TGTGCCAGCACCCCTGGCGGAGAACAGAACACTGAAGCTTTCTTT. It codes for CASTPGGEQNTEAFF.